The 4 T cell receptor beta chains reported below all come from one sample, sequenced in a study of blood T cell repertoires in COVID-19. Generated by immunoSEQ multiplex PCR, the TCRdb table keeps only in-frame clones and is missing some. The data contain roughly 260,000 clones, 65% to 85% of them seen just once; the ten biggest clones take up about 4%. Sequencing used peripheral blood. These receptor sequences come from a woman in her thirties or forties with active or convalescent COVID-19.

V gene TRBV19 combines with J gene TRBJ1-6, with 8 bases matching TRBD1. The CDR3 totals 15 residues. From germline, CDR1 is LNHDA and CDR2 SQIVND (reference sequence). The V and J ends lost 9 bases and 6 bases, in that order; junction bases with no gene match: 10. The CDR3: CASQDRQGSNSPLHF. The DNA of the CDR3 is TGTGCCAGCCAGGACCGACAGGGGAGTAATTCACCCCTCCACTTT.

This clone was recorded a few times. This chain joins TRBV7-3 and TRBJ1-3, with D unclear. The CDR3 length is 13 residues. V lost 3 bases to trimming and J lost 3 bases, with 6 bases between them. Germline V gene sequence: CDR1 SGHTA, CDR2 FQGTGA. The CDR3 DNA is TGTGCCAGCAGCTTGGGCAGTGGAAACACCATATATTTT. Translated: CASSLGSGNTIYF.

The genes are TRBV18 and TRBJ1-6; D may be TRBD1 (5 bases). V lost 3 bases, J lost 8 bases, and 17 bases lay in between. Germline CDR1 and CDR2: KGHSH and LQKENI. This CDR3 region has 16 residues. CDR3 DNA sequence: TGTGCCAGCTCACCCAACGGCAGGGCTGGAGATTCACCCCTCCACTTT. Amino acid sequence: CASSPNGRAGDSPLHF. The variable domain in full, completed from reference TRBV18 and TRBJ1-6, reads NAGVMQNPRHLVRRRGQEARLRCSPMKGHSHVYWYRQLPEEGLKFMVYLQKENIIDESGMPKERFSAEFPKEGPSILRIQQVVRGDSAAYFCASSPNGRAGDSPLHFGNGTRLTVT.

The rearrangement uses TRBV15 and TRBJ1-6; D not certain. Trimming cost V 0 bases and J 9 bases, with 3 bases left between them. In germline, CDR1 is LNHNV, CDR2 YYDKDF (reference sequence). CDR3 size: 12 residues. As DNA, the CDR3 is TGTGCCACCAGCAGAGAACTTTCACCCCTCCACTTT. It is translated as CATSRELSPLHF. Using reference TRBV15 and TRBJ1-6 for the parts outside the CDR3, the full variable domain is DAMVIQNPRYQVTQFGKPVTLSCSQTLNHNVMYWYQQKSSQAPKLLFHYYDKDFNNEADTPDNFQSRRPNTSFCFLDIRSPGLGDTAMYLCATSRELSPLHFGNGTRLTVT.